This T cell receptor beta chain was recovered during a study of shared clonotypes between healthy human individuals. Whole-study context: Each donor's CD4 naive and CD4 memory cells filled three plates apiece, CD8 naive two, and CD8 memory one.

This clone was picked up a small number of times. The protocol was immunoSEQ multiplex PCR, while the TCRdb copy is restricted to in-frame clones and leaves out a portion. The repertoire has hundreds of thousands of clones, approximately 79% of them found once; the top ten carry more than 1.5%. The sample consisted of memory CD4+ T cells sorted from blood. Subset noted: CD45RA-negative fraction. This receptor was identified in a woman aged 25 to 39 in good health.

As DNA, the CDR3 is TGTGCCAGCAGTGGGCTAGCGGGAGTAGGGGAGCTGTTTTTT. Amino acids: CASSGLAGVGELFF. The chain has TRBV6-1 and TRBJ2-2; 10 nucleotides match TRBD2. Trimming cost V 4 bases and J 8 bases; bases outside gene matches: 4. Germline CDR1 reads MNHNS; CDR2 reads SASEGT. CDR3 size: 14 residues.